This T cell receptor beta chain is from a study of immune evolution from preneoplasia to lung adenocarcinoma. General study points: Later-stage lesions appeared to have more T cells, more diversity, less clonality. Highest clonality occurred in KRAS-mutant, not EGFR-mutant or double wild-type, nodules.

Germline V CDR1 and CDR2: SGHRS, YFSETQ. Trimming removed 0 bases from V and 3 bases from J, with 9 bases in between. The CDR3 has 14 residues. Only in-frame clones appear in the TCRdb table, and some are missing; sequencing was by immunoSEQ multiplex PCR. The table has tens of thousands of clones, roughly 71% seen once. Premalignant or tumor cells were enriched by macro-dissection after pathologic assessment. Remarks on this clone: Its matching antigen is unknown.

The chain has TRBV5-1 and TRBJ1-1, with unresolved D. Source material: FFPE invasive lung adenocarcinoma tissue. This receptor was taken from a person in their sixties or seventies with lung adenocarcinoma. This CDR3 reads CASSLEGRDTEAFF. CDR3 DNA sequence: TGCGCCAGCAGCTTGGAAGGAAGGGACACTGAAGCTTTCTTT. The complete variable domain, with remaining parts taken from reference TRBV5-1 and TRBJ1-1, reads KAGVTQTPRYLIKTRGQQVTLSCSPISGHRSVSWYQQTPGQGLQFLFEYFSETQRNKGNFPGRFSGRQFSNSRSEMNVSTLELGDSALYLCASSLEGRDTEAFFGQGTRLTVV.